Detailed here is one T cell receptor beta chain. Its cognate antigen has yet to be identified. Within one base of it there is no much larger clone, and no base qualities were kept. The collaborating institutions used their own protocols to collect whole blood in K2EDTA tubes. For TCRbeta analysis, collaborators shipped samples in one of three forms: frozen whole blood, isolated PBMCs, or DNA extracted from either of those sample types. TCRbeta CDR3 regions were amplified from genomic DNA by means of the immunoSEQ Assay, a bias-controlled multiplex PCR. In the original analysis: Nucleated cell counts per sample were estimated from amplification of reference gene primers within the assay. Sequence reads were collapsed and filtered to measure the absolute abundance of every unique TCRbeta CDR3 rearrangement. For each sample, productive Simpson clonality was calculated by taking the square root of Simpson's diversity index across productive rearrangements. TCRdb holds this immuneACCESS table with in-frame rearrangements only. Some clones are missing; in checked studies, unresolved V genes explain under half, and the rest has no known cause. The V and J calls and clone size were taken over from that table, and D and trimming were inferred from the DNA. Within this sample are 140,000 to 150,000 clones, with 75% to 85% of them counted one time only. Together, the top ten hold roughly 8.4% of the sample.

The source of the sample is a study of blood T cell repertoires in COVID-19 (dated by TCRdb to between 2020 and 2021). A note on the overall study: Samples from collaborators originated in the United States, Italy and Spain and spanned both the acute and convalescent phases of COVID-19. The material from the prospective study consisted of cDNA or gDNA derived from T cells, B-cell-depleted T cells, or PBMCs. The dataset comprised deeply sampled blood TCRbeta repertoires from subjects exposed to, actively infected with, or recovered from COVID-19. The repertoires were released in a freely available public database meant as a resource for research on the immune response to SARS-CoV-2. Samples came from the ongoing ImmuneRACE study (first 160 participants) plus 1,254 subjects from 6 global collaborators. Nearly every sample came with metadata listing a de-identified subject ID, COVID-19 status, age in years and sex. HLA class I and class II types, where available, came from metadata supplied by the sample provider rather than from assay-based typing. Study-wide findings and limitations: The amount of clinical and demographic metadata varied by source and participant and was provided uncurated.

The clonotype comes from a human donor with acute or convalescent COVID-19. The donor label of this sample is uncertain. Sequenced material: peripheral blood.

The CDR3 region has the sequence CASSPAVVSGYTF. The nucleotide sequence reads as follows: TGTGCCAGCAGCCCCGCTGTAGTTTCTGGCTACACCTTC. The rearranged segments are TRBV3-1 (or the pseudogene TRBV3-2) and TRBJ1-2; the D gene cannot be resolved reliably. Via the germline V gene (reference sequence), CDR1 is LGHDT and CDR2 YNNKEL. Relative to germline, V is 4 bases shorter and J is 7 bases shorter, with 13 bases between their ends. The CDR3 measures 13 amino acids from cysteine to phenylalanine. Just the 39-base CDR3 DNA is kept, in frame starting at base 1.